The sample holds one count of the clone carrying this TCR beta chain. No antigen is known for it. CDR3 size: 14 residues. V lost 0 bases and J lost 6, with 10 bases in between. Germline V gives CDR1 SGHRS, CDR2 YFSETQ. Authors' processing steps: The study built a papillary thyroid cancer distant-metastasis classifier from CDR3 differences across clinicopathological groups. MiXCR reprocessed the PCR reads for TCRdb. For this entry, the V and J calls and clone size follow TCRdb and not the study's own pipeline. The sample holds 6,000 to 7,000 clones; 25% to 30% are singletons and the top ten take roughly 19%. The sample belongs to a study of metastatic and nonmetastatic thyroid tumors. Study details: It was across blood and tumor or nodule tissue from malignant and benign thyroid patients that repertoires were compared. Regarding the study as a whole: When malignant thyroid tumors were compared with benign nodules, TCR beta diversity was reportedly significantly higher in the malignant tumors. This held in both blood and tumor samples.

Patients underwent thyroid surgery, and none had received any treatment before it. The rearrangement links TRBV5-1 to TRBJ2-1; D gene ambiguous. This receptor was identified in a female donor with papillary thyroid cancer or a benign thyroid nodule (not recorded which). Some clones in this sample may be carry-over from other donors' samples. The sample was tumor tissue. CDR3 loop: CASSLEGSGNEQFF. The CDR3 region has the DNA TGCGCCAGCAGCTTGGAAGGGTCTGGCAATGAGCAGTTCTTC.